A selection of T cell receptor beta chains follows, all from one sample in a study of T-cell memory formation after mild COVID-19. TCRdb reanalysed the 5' RACE reads using MiXCR and keeps one entry per CDR3 protein. This table has some 450,000 distinct CDR3 sequences, roughly 18% appearing once. The sequencing input was PBMCs or a T cell subset sorted from them (not recorded which). The source is a man younger than 35 who had mild COVID-19 (a few samples of this study predate the infection). Cell type and time point are not known. CDR3s include the opening cysteine and the closing phenylalanine or tryptophan. A D gene is named only where the DNA matches it firmly. Clone size is stated in some rows and not others, as once, few, many or a class when expanded.

j_gene,v_gene,d_gene,abundance,CDR3aa,CDR3nt
TRBJ2-1,TRBV27,TRBD1,.,CASSVDRAYNEQFF,TGTGCCAGCAGCGTGGACAGGGCCTACAATGAGCAGTTCTTC
TRBJ2-5,TRBV7-2,.,once,CASSFGGKKTQYF,TGTGCCAGCAGCTTTGGGGGTAAGAAGACCCAGTACTTC
TRBJ2-7,TRBV7-2,.,.,CASSHSQGHYEQYF,TGTGCCAGCAGCCATTCACAGGGCCACTACGAGCAGTACTTC
TRBJ1-2,TRBV6-5,.,.,CASSYSSANYGYTF,TGTGCCAGCAGTTACTCGTCGGCGAACTATGGCTACACCTTC
TRBJ2-3,TRBV7-9,TRBD1,few,CASSLWGDRDSYTQYF,TGTGCCAGCAGCTTATGGGGGGACAGGGATAGTTATACGCAGTATTTT
TRBJ1-1,TRBV12-3/TRBV12-4,.,many,CASSLIYTEAFF,TGTGCCAGCAGTTTGATTTACACTGAAGCTTTCTTT
TRBJ2-5,TRBV9,.,.,CASSPRGPSETQYF,TGTGCCAGCAGCCCCCGCGGGCCCAGCGAGACCCAGTACTTC
TRBJ1-1,TRBV5-1,.,.,CASSSRTFEGEAFF,TGCGCCAGCAGCTCTAGGACCTTCGAGGGTGAAGCTTTCTTT
TRBJ2-3,TRBV29-1,.,few,CSVEAWYTDTQYF,TGCAGCGTTGAAGCGTGGTACACAGATACGCAGTATTTT
TRBJ1-1,TRBV12-3/TRBV12-4,TRBD1,many,CASRAGTGANTEAFF,TGTGCCAGCAGGGCCGGGACAGGGGCGAACACTGAAGCTTTCTTT
TRBJ2-2,TRBV19,.,.,CASSSRVSPNTGELFF,TGTGCCAGTAGTAGTAGGGTTTCGCCGAACACCGGGGAGCTGTTTTTT
TRBJ1-1,TRBV6-2/TRBV6-3,TRBD1,.,CASRTGMNTEAFF,TGTGCCAGCAGGACAGGGATGAACACTGAAGCTTTCTTT
TRBJ2-5,TRBV4-3,.,.,CASSPTDSQETQYF,TGCGCCAGCAGCCCGACCGACTCTCAAGAGACCCAGTACTTC
TRBJ2-7,TRBV7-2,.,.,CASTHVRVGSYEQYF,TGTGCCAGCACCCACGTCAGGGTCGGCTCCTACGAGCAGTACTTC
TRBJ1-4,TRBV29-1,TRBD1,.,CSVVPTGTNEKLFF,TGCAGCGTCGTCCCGACAGGGACGAATGAAAAACTGTTTTTT
TRBJ1-1,TRBV9,TRBD1,.,CASSGGQPMNTEAFF,TGTGCCAGCAGCGGGGGACAGCCCATGAACACTGAAGCTTTCTTT
TRBJ2-1,TRBV30,.,few,CAWSVQIPRGEQFF,TGTGCCTGGAGTGTACAAATCCCAAGGGGTGAGCAGTTCTTC
TRBJ1-5,TRBV12-3/TRBV12-4,.,few,CASSLAAGSNQPQHF,TGTGCCAGCAGTTTAGCGGCAGGTTCGAATCAGCCCCAGCATTTT
TRBJ2-3,TRBV10-3,TRBD2,few,CAISGLAGGPPDTQYF,TGTGCCATCAGTGGTTTAGCGGGGGGGCCCCCAGATACGCAGTATTTT
TRBJ2-3,TRBV29-1,TRBD2,few,CSVDLAGVSTDTQYF,TGCAGCGTTGATCTAGCGGGGGTGAGCACAGATACGCAGTATTTT
TRBJ2-7,TRBV7-2,.,few,CASSLGGAVLSYEQYF,TGTGCCAGCAGCTTAGGGGGAGCGGTGCTCTCCTACGAGCAGTACTTC
TRBJ2-3,TRBV7-2,.,few,CASSFRKVSDTQYF,TGTGCCAGCAGCTTTCGGAAGGTTTCAGATACGCAGTATTTT
TRBJ2-1,TRBV30,TRBD2,few,CAWSVLAGEYNEQFF,TGTGCCTGGAGTGTACTAGCGGGGGAATACAATGAGCAGTTCTTC
TRBJ1-2,TRBV21-1,.,.,CASSGTPGPYGYTF,TGTGCCAGCAGTGGGACACCGGGCCCCTATGGCTACACCTTC
TRBJ1-2,TRBV5-1,TRBD1,.,CASSHQGQIGYGYTF,TGCGCCAGCAGCCACCAGGGACAGATTGGCTATGGCTACACCTTC
TRBJ1-5,TRBV5-1,TRBD1,many,CASSPGQINQPQHF,TGCGCCAGCAGCCCGGGACAGATCAATCAGCCCCAGCATTTT
TRBJ2-1,TRBV10-3,TRBD2,.,CAISETSGEQFF,TGTGCCATCAGTGAGACTAGCGGGGAGCAGTTCTTC
TRBJ2-3,TRBV20-1,.,few,CSAPWDGTQYF,TGCAGTGCCCCTTGGGATGGTACGCAGTATTTT